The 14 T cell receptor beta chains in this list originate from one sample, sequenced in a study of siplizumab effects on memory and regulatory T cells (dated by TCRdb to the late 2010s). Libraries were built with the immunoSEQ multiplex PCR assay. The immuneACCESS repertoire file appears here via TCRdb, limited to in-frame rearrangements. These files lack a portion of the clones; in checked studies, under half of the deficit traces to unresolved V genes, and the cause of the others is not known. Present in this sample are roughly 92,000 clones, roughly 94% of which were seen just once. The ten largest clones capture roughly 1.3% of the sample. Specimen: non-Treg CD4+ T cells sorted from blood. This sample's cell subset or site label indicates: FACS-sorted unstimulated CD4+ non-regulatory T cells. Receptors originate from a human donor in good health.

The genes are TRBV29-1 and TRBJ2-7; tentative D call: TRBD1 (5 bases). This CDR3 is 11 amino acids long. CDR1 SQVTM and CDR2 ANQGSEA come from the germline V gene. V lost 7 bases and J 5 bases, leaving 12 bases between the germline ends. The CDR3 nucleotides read TGCAGCGGGACATATCTGGACGAGCAGTACTTC. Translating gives CSGTYLDEQYF.

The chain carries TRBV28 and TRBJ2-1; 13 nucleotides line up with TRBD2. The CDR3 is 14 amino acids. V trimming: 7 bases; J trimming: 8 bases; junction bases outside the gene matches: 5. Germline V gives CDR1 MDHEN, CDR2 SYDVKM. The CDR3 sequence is CASIGLAGVYEQFF. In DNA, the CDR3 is TGTGCCAGCATCGGACTAGCGGGAGTCTATGAGCAGTTCTTC.

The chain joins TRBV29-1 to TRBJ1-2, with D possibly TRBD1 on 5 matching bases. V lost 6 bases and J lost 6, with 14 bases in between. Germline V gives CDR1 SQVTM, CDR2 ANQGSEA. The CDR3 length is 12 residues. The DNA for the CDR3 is TGCAGCGTCGTGCTAGGGGCGGATGGCTACACCTTC. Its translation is CSVVLGADGYTF.

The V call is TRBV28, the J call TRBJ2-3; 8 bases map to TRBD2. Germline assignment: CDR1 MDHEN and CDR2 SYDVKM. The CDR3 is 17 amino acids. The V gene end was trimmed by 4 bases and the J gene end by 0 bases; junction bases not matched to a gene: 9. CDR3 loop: CASSSSSIAGSTDTQYF. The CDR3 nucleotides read TGTGCCAGCAGTTCCTCCTCAATAGCGGGGAGCACAGATACGCAGTATTTT.

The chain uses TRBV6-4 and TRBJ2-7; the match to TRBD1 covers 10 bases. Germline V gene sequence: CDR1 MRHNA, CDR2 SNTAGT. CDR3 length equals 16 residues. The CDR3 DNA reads TGTACCAACACCCGGGACAGGGGAGGGACTTCCTACGAGCAGTACTTC. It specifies CTNTRDRGGTSYEQYF.

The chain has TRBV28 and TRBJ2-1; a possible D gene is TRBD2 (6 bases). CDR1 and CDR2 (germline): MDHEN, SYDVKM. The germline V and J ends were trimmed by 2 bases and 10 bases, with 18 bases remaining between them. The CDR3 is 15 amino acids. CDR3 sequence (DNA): TGTGCCAGCAGTTTAGGGGGGACCGGAGTGAGGGAGCAGTTCTTC. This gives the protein CASSLGGTGVREQFF.

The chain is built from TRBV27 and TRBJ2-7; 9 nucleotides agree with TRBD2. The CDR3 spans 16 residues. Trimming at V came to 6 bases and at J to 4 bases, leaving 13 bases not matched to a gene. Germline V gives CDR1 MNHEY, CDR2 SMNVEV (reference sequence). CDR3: CASSYLSGGQRYEQYF. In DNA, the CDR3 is TGTGCCAGCAGCTACCTTAGCGGGGGACAGCGGTACGAGCAGTACTTC.

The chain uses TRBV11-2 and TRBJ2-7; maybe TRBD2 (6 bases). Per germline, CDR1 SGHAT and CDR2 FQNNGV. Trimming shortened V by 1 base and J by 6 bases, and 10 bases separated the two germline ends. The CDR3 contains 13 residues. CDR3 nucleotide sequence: TGTGCCAGCAGCTTAGGACACGGGGGCGAGCAGTACTTC. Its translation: CASSLGHGGEQYF.

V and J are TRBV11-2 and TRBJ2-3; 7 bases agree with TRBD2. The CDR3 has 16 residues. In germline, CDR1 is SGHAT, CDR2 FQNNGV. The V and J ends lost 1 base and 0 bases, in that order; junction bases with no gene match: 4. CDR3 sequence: CASSLVGGGSTDTQYF. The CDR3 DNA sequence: TGTGCCAGCAGCTTAGTCGGGGGAGGGAGCACAGATACGCAGTATTTT.

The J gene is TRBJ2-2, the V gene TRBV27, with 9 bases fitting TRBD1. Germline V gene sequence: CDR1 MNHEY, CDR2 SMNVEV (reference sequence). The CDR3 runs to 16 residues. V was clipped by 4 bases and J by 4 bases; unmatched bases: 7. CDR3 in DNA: TGTGCCAGCAGTTACGACAGGGGGTCGGGCACCGGGGAGCTGTTTTTT. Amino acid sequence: CASSYDRGSGTGELFF.

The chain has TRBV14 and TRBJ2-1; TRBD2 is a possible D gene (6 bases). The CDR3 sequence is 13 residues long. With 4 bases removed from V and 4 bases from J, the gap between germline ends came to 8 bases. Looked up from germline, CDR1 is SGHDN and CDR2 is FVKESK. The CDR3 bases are TGTGCCAGCAGCCGGACTATGTACAATGAGCAGTTCTTC. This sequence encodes CASSRTMYNEQFF.

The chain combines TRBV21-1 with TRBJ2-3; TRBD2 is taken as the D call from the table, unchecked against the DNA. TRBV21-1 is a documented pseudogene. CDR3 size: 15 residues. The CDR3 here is CASSKGGVGADTQYF. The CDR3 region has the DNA TGTGCCAGCAGCAAAGGTGGGGTGGGAGCAGATACGCAGTATTTT.

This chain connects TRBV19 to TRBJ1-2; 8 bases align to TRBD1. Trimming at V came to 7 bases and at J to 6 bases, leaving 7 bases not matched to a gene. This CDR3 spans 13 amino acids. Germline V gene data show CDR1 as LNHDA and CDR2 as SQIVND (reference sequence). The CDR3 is CASTQQGVDGYTF. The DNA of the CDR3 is TGTGCCAGTACCCAACAGGGGGTCGATGGCTACACCTTC. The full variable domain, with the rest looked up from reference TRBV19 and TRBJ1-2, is DGGITQSPKYLFRKEGQNVTLSCEQNLNHDAMYWYRQDPGQGLRLIYYSQIVNDFQKGDIAEGYSVSREKKESFPLTVTSAQKNPTAFYLCASTQQGVDGYTFGSGTRLTVV.

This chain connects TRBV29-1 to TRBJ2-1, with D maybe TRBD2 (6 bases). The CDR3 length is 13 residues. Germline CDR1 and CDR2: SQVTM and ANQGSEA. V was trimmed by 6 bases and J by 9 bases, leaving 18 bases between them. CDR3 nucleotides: TGCAGCGTGCCCCCCCGGGGGAGCAGTGAGCAGTTCTTC. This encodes CSVPPRGSSEQFF.